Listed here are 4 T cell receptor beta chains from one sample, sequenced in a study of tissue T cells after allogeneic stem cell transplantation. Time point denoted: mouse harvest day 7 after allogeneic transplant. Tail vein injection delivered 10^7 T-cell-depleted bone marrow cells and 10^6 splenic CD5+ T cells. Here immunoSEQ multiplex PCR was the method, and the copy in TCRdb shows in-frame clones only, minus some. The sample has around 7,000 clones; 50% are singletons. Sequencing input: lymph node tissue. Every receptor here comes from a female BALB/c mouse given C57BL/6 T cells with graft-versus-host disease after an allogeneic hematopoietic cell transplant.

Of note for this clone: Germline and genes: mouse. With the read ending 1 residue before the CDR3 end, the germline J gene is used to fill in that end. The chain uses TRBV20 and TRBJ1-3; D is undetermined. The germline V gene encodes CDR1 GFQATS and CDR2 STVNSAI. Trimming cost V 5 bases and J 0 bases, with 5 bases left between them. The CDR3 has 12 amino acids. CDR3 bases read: TGTGGTGCTGACAATTCTGGAAATACGCTCTAT. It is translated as CGADNSGNTLY. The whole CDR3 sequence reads CGADNSGNTLYF.

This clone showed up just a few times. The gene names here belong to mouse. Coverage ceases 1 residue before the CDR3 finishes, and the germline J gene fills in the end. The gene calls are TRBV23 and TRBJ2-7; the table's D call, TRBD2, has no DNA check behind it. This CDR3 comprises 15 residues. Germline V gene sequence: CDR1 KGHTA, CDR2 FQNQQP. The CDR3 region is CSSSQSPTGGYEQYF. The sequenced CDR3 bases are TGCTCCAGCAGTCAATCCCCGACTGGGGGGTATGAACAGTAC.

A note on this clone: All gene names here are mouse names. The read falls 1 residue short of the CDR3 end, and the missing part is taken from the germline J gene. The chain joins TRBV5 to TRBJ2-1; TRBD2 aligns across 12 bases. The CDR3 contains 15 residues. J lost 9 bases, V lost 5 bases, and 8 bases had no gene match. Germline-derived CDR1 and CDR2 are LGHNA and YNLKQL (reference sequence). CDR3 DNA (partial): TGTGCCAGCAGCTCCCGGGACTGGGGGGTAGATGAGCAGTTC. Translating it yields CASSSRDWGVDEQF. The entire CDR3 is CASSSRDWGVDEQFF.

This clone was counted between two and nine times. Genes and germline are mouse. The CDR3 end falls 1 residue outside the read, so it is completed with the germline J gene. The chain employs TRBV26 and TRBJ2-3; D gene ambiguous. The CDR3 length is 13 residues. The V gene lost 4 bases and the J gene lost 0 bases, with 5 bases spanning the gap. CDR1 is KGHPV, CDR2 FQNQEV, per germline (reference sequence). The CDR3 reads CASSRGSAETLYF. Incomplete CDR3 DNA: TGTGCCAGCAGTCGGGGTAGTGCAGAAACGCTGTAT. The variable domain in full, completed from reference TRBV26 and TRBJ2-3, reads NSKVIQTPRYLVKGQGQKAKMRCIPEKGHPVVFWYQQNKNNEFKFLINFQNQEVLQQIDMTEKRFSAECPSNSPCSLEIQSSEAGDSALYLCASSRGSAETLYFGSGTRLTVL.